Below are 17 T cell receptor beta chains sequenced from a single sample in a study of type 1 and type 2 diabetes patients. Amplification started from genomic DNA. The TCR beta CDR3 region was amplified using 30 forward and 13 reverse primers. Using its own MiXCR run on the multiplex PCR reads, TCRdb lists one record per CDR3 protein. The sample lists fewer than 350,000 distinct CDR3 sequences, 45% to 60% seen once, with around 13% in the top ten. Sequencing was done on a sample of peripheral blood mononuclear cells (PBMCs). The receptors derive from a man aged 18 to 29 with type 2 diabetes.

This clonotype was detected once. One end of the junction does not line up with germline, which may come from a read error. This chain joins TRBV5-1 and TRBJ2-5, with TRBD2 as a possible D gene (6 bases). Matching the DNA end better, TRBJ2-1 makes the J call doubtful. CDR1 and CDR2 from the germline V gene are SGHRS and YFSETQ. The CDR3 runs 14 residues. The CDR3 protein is CASSHGLPRNEQFF. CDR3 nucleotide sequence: TGTGCCAGCAGCCACGGACTACCGCGGAATGAGCAGTTCTTC.

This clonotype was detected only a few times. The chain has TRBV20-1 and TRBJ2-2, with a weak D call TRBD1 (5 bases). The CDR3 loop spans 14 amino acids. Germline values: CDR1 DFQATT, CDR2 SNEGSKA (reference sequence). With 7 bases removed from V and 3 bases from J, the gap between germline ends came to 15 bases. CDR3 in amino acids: CSVKGVSDTGELFF. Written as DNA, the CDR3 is TGCAGTGTCAAAGGGGTGTCGGACACCGGGGAGCTGTTTTTT.

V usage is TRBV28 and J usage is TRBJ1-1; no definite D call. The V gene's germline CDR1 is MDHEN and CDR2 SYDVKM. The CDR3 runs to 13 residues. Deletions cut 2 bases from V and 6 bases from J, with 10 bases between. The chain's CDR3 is CASSLGRSPEAFF. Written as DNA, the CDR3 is TGTGCCAGCAGTTTAGGGAGGAGCCCTGAAGCTTTCTTT.

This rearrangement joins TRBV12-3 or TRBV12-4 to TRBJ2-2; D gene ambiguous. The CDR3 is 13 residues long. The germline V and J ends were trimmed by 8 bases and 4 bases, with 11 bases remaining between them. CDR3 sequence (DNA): TGTGCCAGCCTTTATACGGGCACCGGGGAGCTGTTTTTT. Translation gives CASLYTGTGELFF.

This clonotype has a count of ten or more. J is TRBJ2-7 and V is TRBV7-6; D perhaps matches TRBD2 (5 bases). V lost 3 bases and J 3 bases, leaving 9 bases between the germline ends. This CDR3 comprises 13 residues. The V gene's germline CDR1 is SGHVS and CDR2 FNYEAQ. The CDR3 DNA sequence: TGTGCCAGCAGCTTGGACTCGTACTACGAGCAGTACTTC. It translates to CASSLDSYYEQYF.

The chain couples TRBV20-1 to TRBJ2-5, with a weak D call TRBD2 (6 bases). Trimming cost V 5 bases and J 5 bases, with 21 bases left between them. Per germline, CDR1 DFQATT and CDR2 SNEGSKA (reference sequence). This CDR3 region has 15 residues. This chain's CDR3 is CSAAPLASGRETQYF. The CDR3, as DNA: TGCAGTGCTGCGCCCTTAGCGTCTGGGAGGGAGACCCAGTACTTC.

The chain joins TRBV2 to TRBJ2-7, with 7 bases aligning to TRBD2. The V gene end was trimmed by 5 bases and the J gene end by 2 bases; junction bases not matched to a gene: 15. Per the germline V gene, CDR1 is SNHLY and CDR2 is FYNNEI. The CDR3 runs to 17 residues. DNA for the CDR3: TGTGCCAGCAGTTACCTACCCCTAGCGGAAAGACCCTACGAGCAGTACTTC. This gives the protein CASSYLPLAERPYEQYF.

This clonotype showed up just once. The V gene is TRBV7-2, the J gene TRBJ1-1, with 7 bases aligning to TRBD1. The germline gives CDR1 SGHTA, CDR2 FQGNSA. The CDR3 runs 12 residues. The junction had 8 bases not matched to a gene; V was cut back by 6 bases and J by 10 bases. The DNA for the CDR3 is TGTGCCAGCAGTAGTACAGGGGAAGGAGCTTTCTTT. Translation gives CASSSTGEGAFF.

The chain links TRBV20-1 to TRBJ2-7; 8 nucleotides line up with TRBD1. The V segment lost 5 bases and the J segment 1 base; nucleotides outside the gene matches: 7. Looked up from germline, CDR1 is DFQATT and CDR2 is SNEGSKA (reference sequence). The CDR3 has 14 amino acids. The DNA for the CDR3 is TGCAGTGCTGATGACAGGGGCTTATCCTACGAGCAGTACTTC. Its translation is CSADDRGLSYEQYF.

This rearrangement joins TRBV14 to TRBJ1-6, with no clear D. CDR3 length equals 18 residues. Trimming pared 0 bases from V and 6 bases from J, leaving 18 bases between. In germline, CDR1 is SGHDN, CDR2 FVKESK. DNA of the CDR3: TGTGCCAGCAGCCAAGATGGAGATGAACAGAAACTTAATTCACCCCTCCACTTT. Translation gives CASSQDGDEQKLNSPLHF.

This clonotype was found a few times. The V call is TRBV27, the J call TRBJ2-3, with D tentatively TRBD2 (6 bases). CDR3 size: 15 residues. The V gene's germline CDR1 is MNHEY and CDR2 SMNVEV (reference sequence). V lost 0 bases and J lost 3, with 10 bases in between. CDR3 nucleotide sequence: TGTGCCAGCAGTTTATCTGCGGGAATAACAGATACGCAGTATTTT. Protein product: CASSLSAGITDTQYF.

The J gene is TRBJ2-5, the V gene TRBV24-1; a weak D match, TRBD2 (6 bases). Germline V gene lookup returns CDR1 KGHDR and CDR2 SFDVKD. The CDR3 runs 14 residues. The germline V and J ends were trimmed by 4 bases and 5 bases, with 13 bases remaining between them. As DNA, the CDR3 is TGTGCCACCAGTGACCCCGTCCTAGCGGAGACCCAGTACTTC. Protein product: CATSDPVLAETQYF.

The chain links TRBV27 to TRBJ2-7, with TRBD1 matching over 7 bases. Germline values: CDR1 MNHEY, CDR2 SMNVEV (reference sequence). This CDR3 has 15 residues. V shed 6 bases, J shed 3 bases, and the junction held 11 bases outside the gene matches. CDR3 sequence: CASRPDRVQFYEQYF. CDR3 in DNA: TGTGCCAGCAGGCCAGACAGGGTTCAATTCTACGAGCAGTACTTC.

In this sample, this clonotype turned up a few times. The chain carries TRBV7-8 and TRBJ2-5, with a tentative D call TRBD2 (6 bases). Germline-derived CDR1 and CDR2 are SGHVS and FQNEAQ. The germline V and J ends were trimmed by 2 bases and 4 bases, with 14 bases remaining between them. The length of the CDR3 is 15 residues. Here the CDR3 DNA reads TGTGCCAGCAGCTTATGGGGTATGGGGGGAGAGACCCAGTACTTC. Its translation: CASSLWGMGGETQYF.

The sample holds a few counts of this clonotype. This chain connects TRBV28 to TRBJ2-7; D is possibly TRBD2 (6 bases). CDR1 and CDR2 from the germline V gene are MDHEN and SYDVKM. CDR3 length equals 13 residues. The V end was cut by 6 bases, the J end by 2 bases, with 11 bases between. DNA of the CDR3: TGTGCCAGCAGCCGACTAGGACCCTACGAGCAGTACTTC. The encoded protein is CASSRLGPYEQYF.

CDR3 sequence reads: CASSLVGGFGEAFF. Written as DNA, the CDR3 is TGTGCCAGCAGCCTGGTAGGGGGCTTCGGTGAAGCTTTCTTT. This rearrangement joins TRBV6-6 to TRBJ1-1, with 7 bases matching TRBD1. The J segment lost 7 bases and the V segment lost 6 bases, leaving 11 bases of the junction unmatched. This CDR3 region has 14 residues. Per the germline V gene, CDR1 is MNHNY and CDR2 is SVGAGI (reference sequence).

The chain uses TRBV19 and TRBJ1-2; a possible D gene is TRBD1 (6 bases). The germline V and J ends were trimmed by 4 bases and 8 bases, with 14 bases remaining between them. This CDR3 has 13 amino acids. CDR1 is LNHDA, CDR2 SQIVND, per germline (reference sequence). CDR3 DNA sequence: TGTGCCAGTAGTACCCGGGGGGGCGAAGGCTACACCTTC. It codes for CASSTRGGEGYTF.